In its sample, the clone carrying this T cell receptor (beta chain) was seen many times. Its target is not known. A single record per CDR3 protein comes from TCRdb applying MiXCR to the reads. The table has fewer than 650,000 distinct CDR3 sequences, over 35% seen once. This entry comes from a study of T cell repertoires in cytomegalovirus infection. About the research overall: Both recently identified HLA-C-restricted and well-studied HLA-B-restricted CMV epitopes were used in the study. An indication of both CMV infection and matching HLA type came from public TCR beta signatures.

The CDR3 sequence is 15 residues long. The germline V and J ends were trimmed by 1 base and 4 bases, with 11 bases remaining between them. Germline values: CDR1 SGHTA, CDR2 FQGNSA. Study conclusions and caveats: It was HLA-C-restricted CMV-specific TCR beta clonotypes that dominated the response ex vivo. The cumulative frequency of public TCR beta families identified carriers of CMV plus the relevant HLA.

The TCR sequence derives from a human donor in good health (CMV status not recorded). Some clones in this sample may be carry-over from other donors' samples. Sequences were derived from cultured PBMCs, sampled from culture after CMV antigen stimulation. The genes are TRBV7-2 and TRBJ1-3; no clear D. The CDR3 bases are TGTGCCAGCAGCTTAGAAGCAACAATGGGAAACACCATATATTTT. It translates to CASSLEATMGNTIYF.